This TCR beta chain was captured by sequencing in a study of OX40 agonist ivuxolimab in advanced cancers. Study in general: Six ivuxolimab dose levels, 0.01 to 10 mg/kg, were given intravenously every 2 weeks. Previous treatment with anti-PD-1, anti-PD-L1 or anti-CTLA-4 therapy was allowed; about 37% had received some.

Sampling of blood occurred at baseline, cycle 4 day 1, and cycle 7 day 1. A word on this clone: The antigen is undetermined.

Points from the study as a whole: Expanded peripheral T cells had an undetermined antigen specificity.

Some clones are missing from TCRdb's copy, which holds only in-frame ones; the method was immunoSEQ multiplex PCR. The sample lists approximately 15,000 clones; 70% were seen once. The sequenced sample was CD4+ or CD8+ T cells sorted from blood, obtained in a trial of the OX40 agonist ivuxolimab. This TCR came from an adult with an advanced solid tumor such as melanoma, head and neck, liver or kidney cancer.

DNA of the CDR3: TGCGCCAGCAGCTTGGAAGGTACCTACGAGCAGTACTTC. Translating it yields CASSLEGTYEQYF. The chain has TRBV5-1 and TRBJ2-7; D is unresolved. Trimming stripped 0 bases from V and 2 bases from J, with 6 bases between. The germline V gene encodes CDR1 SGHRS and CDR2 YFSETQ. This CDR3 spans 13 amino acids.